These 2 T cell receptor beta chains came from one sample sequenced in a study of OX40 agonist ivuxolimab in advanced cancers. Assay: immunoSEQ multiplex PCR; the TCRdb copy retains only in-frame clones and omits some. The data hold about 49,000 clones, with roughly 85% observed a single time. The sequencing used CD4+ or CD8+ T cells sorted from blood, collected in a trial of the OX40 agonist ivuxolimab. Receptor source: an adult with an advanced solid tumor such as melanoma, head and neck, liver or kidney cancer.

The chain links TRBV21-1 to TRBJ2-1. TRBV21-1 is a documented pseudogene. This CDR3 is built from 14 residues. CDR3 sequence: CASSKHGRRNEQFF. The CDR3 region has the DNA TGTGCCAGCAGCAAACACGGGCGCCGGAATGAGCAGTTCTTC.

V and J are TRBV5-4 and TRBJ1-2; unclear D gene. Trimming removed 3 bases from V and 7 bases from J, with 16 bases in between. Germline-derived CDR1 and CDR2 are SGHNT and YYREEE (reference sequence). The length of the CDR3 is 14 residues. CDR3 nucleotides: TGTGCCAGCAGCTCGGATCTAGTAGCTGCTGGCTACACCTTC. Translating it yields CASSSDLVAAGYTF.